The 9 T cell receptor beta chains presented below share a single source sample, sequenced in a study of blood T cell repertoires in COVID-19. Generated by immunoSEQ multiplex PCR, the TCRdb table keeps only in-frame clones and is missing some. The sample records approximately 250,000 clones, around 93% being singletons. Sample: PBMCs or T cells enriched from blood (not recorded which). The receptors come from a man between 35 and 55 years old who had been exposed to COVID-19.

This clone has just one count. The chain carries TRBV27 and TRBJ1-2; 9 bases match TRBD1. V dropped 5 bases and J dropped 7; count of bases not matched to a gene: 11. This CDR3 has 15 residues. Germline CDR1 reads MNHEY; CDR2 reads SMNVEV (reference sequence). The CDR3 DNA follows: TGTGCCAGCAGTCCCATAGACAGGGGGAGTCGTGGCTACACCTTC. It specifies CASSPIDRGSRGYTF.

V is TRBV6-1 and J is TRBJ1-5, with D perhaps TRBD1 (5 bases). The germline V gene encodes CDR1 MNHNS and CDR2 SASEGT. V lost 1 base and J 3 bases, leaving 13 bases between the germline ends. This CDR3 region has 16 residues. The CDR3 sequence: CASSEGRTLYNQPQHF. CDR3 nucleotides: TGTGCCAGCAGTGAAGGCCGGACACTTTACAATCAGCCCCAGCATTTT.

The genes are TRBV6-6 and TRBJ1-2; tentatively, D is TRBD1 (5 bases). The V and J ends lost 6 bases and 4 bases respectively, with 18 bases between them. Per the germline V gene, CDR1 is MNHNY and CDR2 is SVGAGI (reference sequence). The CDR3 is 15 amino acids. CDR3 protein: CASSTDLDTPYGYTF. The CDR3 DNA sequence: TGTGCCAGCAGCACAGACTTGGACACCCCCTATGGCTACACCTTC.

J is TRBJ1-2 and V is TRBV30; 10 positions match TRBD1. V shed 8 bases and J 4 bases; nucleotides not matched to a gene: 7. Germline CDR1 is GTSNPN and CDR2 is SVGIG (reference sequence). This CDR3 is built from 13 residues. The CDR3 bases are TGTGCCCAAGGGACAGGGGATCCCTATGGCTACACCTTC. Amino acids: CAQGTGDPYGYTF.

The genes are TRBV15 and TRBJ1-2, with D unresolved. This CDR3 has 14 residues. Germline V CDR1 and CDR2: LNHNV, YYDKDF (reference sequence). V gave up 0 bases and J gave up 2 bases, with 7 bases separating them. CDR3 sequence: CATSRDSGNYGYTF. CDR3 coding DNA: TGTGCCACCAGCAGAGATTCGGGAAACTATGGCTACACCTTC.

V gene TRBV28 combines with J gene TRBJ2-2; D uncertain. The V and J ends lost 7 bases and 2 bases respectively, with 14 bases between them. The V gene's germline CDR1 is MDHEN and CDR2 SYDVKM. This CDR3 has 15 amino acids. CDR3 in amino acids: CASTLAGANTGELFF. The CDR3 DNA follows: TGTGCCAGCACCCTGGCCGGAGCCAACACCGGGGAGCTGTTTTTT.

This rearrangement joins TRBV4-1 to TRBJ2-7, with 10 bases lining up with TRBD1. The CDR3 runs to 14 residues. Germline assignment: CDR1 MGHRA and CDR2 YSYEKL. The junction had 5 bases not matched to a gene; V was cut back by 4 bases and J by 5 bases. The CDR3 nucleotides are TGCGCCAGCAGCCGCGGACAGGGGGGGAACGAGCAGTACTTC. The encoded protein is CASSRGQGGNEQYF.

The V call is TRBV28, the J call TRBJ2-2; 9 bases are shared with TRBD1. The germline V gene encodes CDR1 MDHEN and CDR2 SYDVKM. V lost 2 bases and J lost 7; bases outside the gene matches: 8. The CDR3 sequence is 16 residues long. DNA of the CDR3: TGTGCCAGCAGTTTAGCAGGGACAGGGAAGGTCGGGGAGCTGTTTTTT. Translating gives CASSLAGTGKVGELFF.

The chain joins TRBV27 to TRBJ1-2, with 9 bases fitting TRBD1. CDR3 length: 13 amino acids. Germline V gene lookup returns CDR1 MNHEY and CDR2 SMNVEV (reference sequence). V lost 5 bases to trimming and J lost 4 bases; unmatched junction nucleotides: 2. The chain's CDR3 is CASSPGQGYGYTF. CDR3 bases: TGTGCCAGCAGTCCGGGACAGGGCTATGGCTACACCTTC.